The 26 T cell receptor beta chains below come from one sample, sequenced in a study of identical twins. TCRdb used MiXCR to reprocess the 5' RACE reads, holding one entry per CDR3 protein. This table holds 690,000 or so distinct CDR3 sequences, more than 6.5% found once. This same sample was also taken into another study, of yellow fever vaccine responses in identical twins.

The sequenced sample consisted of PBMCs. These receptor sequences come from a young woman in good health.

The chain recombines TRBV3-1 with TRBJ2-1; TRBD2 aligns across 10 bases. CDR3 length equals 17 residues. CDR1 and CDR2 from the germline V gene are LGHDT and YNNKEL (reference sequence). The J segment lost 1 base and the V segment lost 1 base, leaving 4 bases of the junction unmatched. The CDR3, as DNA: TGTGCCAGCAGCCAAGTGAGCGGGGGGGCTTCCTACAATGAGCAGTTCTTC. It encodes CASSQVSGGASYNEQFF.

In this sample, this clonotype turned up a few times. Here the CDR3 DNA reads TGTGCCAGCAGTGAAATGGGACCCCACCTTGAAGCTTTCTTT. The encoded protein is CASSEMGPHLEAFF. This rearrangement joins TRBV2 to TRBJ1-1; tentatively, D is TRBD1 (5 bases). CDR3 length: 14 amino acids. The germline V gene has CDR1 SNHLY and CDR2 FYNNEI. V was cut by 2 bases and J by 7 bases, with 14 bases left in between.

This clonotype was detected only a few times. This chain connects TRBV2 to TRBJ2-1; D could derive from TRBD1 or TRBD2 (6 bases each). The CDR3 contains 15 residues. The germline V gene encodes CDR1 SNHLY and CDR2 FYNNEI. V lost 4 bases, J lost 7 bases, and 17 bases lay in between. CDR3: CASSGPGGTKNEQFF. For the CDR3, the DNA is TGTGCCAGCAGTGGACCTGGCGGGACAAAAAATGAGCAGTTCTTC.

This clonotype was picked up one time. This chain joins TRBV21-1 and TRBJ2-7; the listed D gene, TRBD2, was not tested against the DNA. TRBV21-1 is a pseudogene. The CDR3 is 21 amino acids. In nucleotides, the CDR3 is TGTGCCAGCAATTCCAGTACGTGGGTTAGTGGTTGCGGGAGGAGGACCTACGAGCAGTACTTC. Translation gives CASNSSTWVSGCGRRTYEQYF.

In this sample, this clonotype turned up a few times. Germline is not matched at one junction end, which may reflect a read error. The chain links TRBV7-9 to TRBJ2-2; D unclear. Germline loops: CDR1 SEHNR, CDR2 FQNEAQ (reference sequence). The CDR3 is 14 residues long. The CDR3 DNA follows: TGCGTAGTCGGGCGCACTCCGAACACCGGGGAGCTGTTTTTT. Translation gives CVVGRTPNTGELFF.

This chain links TRBV6-6 with TRBJ1-1; D unclear. Germline loops: CDR1 MNHNY, CDR2 SVGAGI (reference sequence). V was cut by 2 bases and J by 6 bases, with 10 bases left in between. This CDR3 is built from 13 residues. CDR3 loop: CASSYAGSAEAFF. The DNA of the CDR3 is TGTGCCAGCAGTTACGCGGGGAGCGCTGAAGCTTTCTTT.

This clonotype was picked up many times. In DNA, the CDR3 is TGTGCCAGCAGCCCCACATACCCCCGGGGATCGGAGACCCAGTACTTC. This codes for CASSPTYPRGSETQYF. J is TRBJ2-5 and V is TRBV12-3 or TRBV12-4; TRBD2 is a possible D gene (5 bases). Trimming pared 6 bases from V and 5 bases from J, leaving 22 bases between. The CDR3 is 16 amino acids.

The sample holds a few counts of this clonotype. The V call is TRBV12-3 or TRBV12-4, the J call TRBJ2-3; 9 positions match TRBD2. The CDR3 runs to 15 residues. J lost 1 base, V lost 6 bases, and 5 bases had no gene match. The chain's CDR3 is CASRKGLAGTDTQYF. The CDR3 DNA sequence: TGTGCCAGCAGAAAGGGACTAGCAGGCACAGATACGCAGTATTTT.

The V and J genes are TRBV5-4 and TRBJ2-1; D is ambiguous. From germline, CDR1 is SGHNT and CDR2 YYREEE (reference sequence). The CDR3 totals 14 residues. V lost 0 bases, J lost 6 bases, and 10 bases lay in between. The CDR3 sequence is CASSLGTKTNEQFF. CDR3 bases: TGTGCCAGCAGCTTGGGGACGAAAACCAATGAGCAGTTCTTC.

This clonotype was found a few times. The chain has TRBV7-9 and TRBJ2-3, with TRBD2 matching 11 bases. This CDR3 comprises 13 residues. Germline V lookup: CDR1 SEHNR, CDR2 FQNEAQ (reference sequence). V lost 8 bases to trimming and J lost 3 bases; unmatched junction nucleotides: 1. CDR3 amino acids: CASGLAGTDTQYF. DNA for the CDR3: TGTGCCAGCGGACTAGCGGGTACAGATACGCAGTATTTT. Full variable domain (missing parts from reference TRBV7-9 and TRBJ2-3): DTGVSQNPRHKITKRGQNVTFRCDPISEHNRLYWYRQTLGQGPEFLTYFQNEAQLEKSRLLSDRFSAERPKGSFSTLEIQRTEQGDSAMYLCASGLAGTDTQYFGPGTRLTVL.

This clonotype was seen ten or more times. This chain joins TRBV5-1 and TRBJ1-1, with D unclear. The V gene lost 0 bases and the J gene lost 1 base, with 10 bases spanning the gap. Per germline, CDR1 SGHRS and CDR2 YFSETQ. This CDR3 region has 15 residues. CDR3 nucleotide sequence: TGCGCCAGCAGCTTGGGACTGGGCGGGAACACTGAAGCTTTCTTT. Translated, it gives CASSLGLGGNTEAFF.

This clonotype was counted between two and nine times. This CDR3 reads CASSQDLDPVDEQYF. The CDR3, as DNA: TGCGCCAGCAGCCAAGATCTTGACCCCGTGGACGAGCAGTACTTC. The V and J genes are TRBV4-3 and TRBJ2-7; D is ambiguous. Germline-derived CDR1 and CDR2 are LGHNA and YSLEER. V lost 0 bases, J lost 5 bases, and 14 bases lay in between. The CDR3 is made up of 15 amino acids.

The J gene is TRBJ1-5, the V gene TRBV12-3 or TRBV12-4; D unclear. V shed 6 bases and J shed 9 bases, with 18 bases lying between them. The CDR3 consists of 14 residues. The CDR3 DNA reads as TGTGCCAGCAGCGATTGGGCCACCCCGGGGCCCCAGCATTTT. Its translation is CASSDWATPGPQHF.

CDR3 protein: CASSLGPGPGTDTQYF. CDR3 nucleotide sequence: TGTGCCAGCAGCTTGGGGCCGGGGCCGGGGACAGATACGCAGTATTTT. The chain uses TRBV5-6 and TRBJ2-3; D tentatively reads TRBD1 or TRBD2 (5 bases each). Deletions cut 0 bases from V and 3 bases from J, with 14 bases between. This CDR3 contains 16 residues. Germline values: CDR1 SGHDT, CDR2 YYEEEE.

This sequence joins TRBV12-5 and TRBJ2-5; TRBD2 is a possible D gene (6 bases). From germline, CDR1 is LGHNT and CDR2 FRNRAP. The length of the CDR3 is 15 residues. V lost 1 base, J lost 2 bases, and 11 bases lay in between. CDR3 nucleotide sequence: TGTGCTAGTGGTTTGGATGCGGGGAAACAAGAGACCCAGTACTTC. This translates into CASGLDAGKQETQYF. Full variable domain (outside the CDR3, taken from reference TRBV12-5 and TRBJ2-5): DARVTQTPRHKVTEMGQEVTMRCQPILGHNTVFWYRQTMMQGLELLAYFRNRAPLDDSGMPKDRFSAEMPDATLATLKIQPSEPRDSAVYFCASGLDAGKQETQYFGPGTRLLVL.

This clonotype came up many times. The rearrangement links TRBV12-3 or TRBV12-4 to TRBJ2-4; D remains unclear. The CDR3 is 16 residues long. Trimming left V 6 bases short and J 3 bases short, with 18 bases between. The CDR3 here is CASSRPLMRGKNIQYF. The CDR3 DNA is TGTGCCAGCAGCCGACCTCTGATGAGAGGCAAAAACATTCAGTACTTC.

This clonotype was counted at least ten times. The genes are TRBV9 and TRBJ1-5, with D perhaps matching TRBD1 (6 bases). Germline values: CDR1 SGDLS, CDR2 YYNGEE. The CDR3 extends over 14 amino acids. The ends were cut back, 4 bases at V and 0 bases at J, with 8 bases in the middle. The CDR3 protein is CASSQGNSNQPQHF. The CDR3 DNA is TGTGCCAGCAGCCAGGGGAATAGCAATCAGCCCCAGCATTTT.

This clonotype appeared a few times. The rearrangement uses TRBV18 and TRBJ2-6; TRBD1 agrees at 8 bases. The germline V gene encodes CDR1 KGHSH and CDR2 LQKENI. This CDR3 region has 17 residues. V shed 0 bases, J shed 5 bases, and the junction held 6 bases outside the gene matches. The CDR3 loop reads CASSPPGGTGRANVLTF. The CDR3 bases are TGTGCCAGCTCACCACCGGGCGGGACAGGAAGGGCCAACGTCCTGACTTTC.

This chain connects TRBV3-1 to TRBJ1-4, with 7 bases matching TRBD1. The germline gives CDR1 LGHDT, CDR2 YNNKEL (reference sequence). The CDR3 runs to 15 residues. Losses at the gene ends were 9 bases for V and 5 bases for J; bases not matched to a gene: 12. The CDR3 sequence is CASRSRDSHNEKLFF. The CDR3 bases are TGTGCCAGTCGGAGTCGGGACAGCCACAATGAAAAACTGTTTTTT.

A few counts support this clonotype. The gene calls are TRBV5-1 and TRBJ1-1; D not certain. Germline assignment: CDR1 SGHRS and CDR2 YFSETQ. The CDR3 loop spans 15 amino acids. The ends were cut back, 3 bases at V and 0 bases at J, with 12 bases in the middle. Written as DNA, the CDR3 is TGCGCCAGCAGCTCACTGGACGCTATGAACACTGAAGCTTTCTTT. This sequence encodes CASSSLDAMNTEAFF.

This clonotype was recorded at least ten times. The chain couples TRBV3-1 to TRBJ2-7; no clear D gene. Germline V gene sequence: CDR1 LGHDT, CDR2 YNNKEL (reference sequence). CDR3 length: 11 residues. Trimming took off 0 bases at V and 6 bases at J, with 3 bases between the two ends. CDR3 amino acids: CASSQDTEQYF. The DNA for the CDR3 is TGTGCCAGCAGCCAAGACACCGAGCAGTACTTC.

In this sample, this clonotype turned up a few times. This chain uses TRBV29-1 with TRBJ1-2; 7 positions match TRBD1. This CDR3 region has 13 residues. The germline V gene encodes CDR1 SQVTM and CDR2 ANQGSEA. J lost 2 bases, V lost 4 bases, and 4 bases had no gene match. CDR3 region: CSVGTGANYGYTF. The CDR3 bases are TGCAGCGTTGGTACAGGGGCAAACTATGGCTACACCTTC.

This clonotype appeared a few times. The V and J genes are TRBV12-3 or TRBV12-4 and TRBJ2-7; 16 bases line up with TRBD2. V lost 6 bases, J lost 3 bases, and 5 bases stayed unmatched. CDR3 size: 16 residues. In nucleotides, the CDR3 is TGTGCCAGCAGCCCTGGGACTAGCGGGGGGGTCTACGAGCAGTACTTC. Amino acids: CASSPGTSGGVYEQYF.

This clonotype occurred a few times. The chain links TRBV12-3 or TRBV12-4 to TRBJ2-7; no definite D call. The CDR3 sequence is 13 residues long. V lost 6 bases and J 6 bases, leaving 15 bases between the germline ends. The CDR3 DNA reads as TGTGCCAGCAGCCTTATACCTCGGCGCGAGCAGTACTTC. Amino acids: CASSLIPRREQYF.

This chain connects TRBV2 to TRBJ2-7; tentatively, D is TRBD1 (7 bases). From germline, CDR1 is SNHLY and CDR2 FYNNEI. CDR3 length equals 12 residues. The CDR3 sequence: CAEEAGGGEQYF. The CDR3 region has the DNA TGTGCAGAGGAGGCAGGGGGAGGCGAGCAGTACTTC.

This clonotype has just a few counts. The chain carries TRBV9 and TRBJ2-1, with 8 nucleotides matching TRBD1. The germline V gene encodes CDR1 SGDLS and CDR2 YYNGEE. The CDR3 is 13 amino acids. V trimming: 4 bases; J trimming: 5 bases; junction bases outside the gene matches: 2. Here the CDR3 reads CASSWTGNNEQFF. CDR3 sequence (DNA): TGTGCCAGCAGCTGGACAGGGAACAATGAGCAGTTCTTC.